One and the same sample provided the 27 T cell receptor beta chains below, sequenced in a study of Tregs in tolerant kidney transplant recipients. The table came from immunoSEQ multiplex PCR; TCRdb's copy has only in-frame clones and leaves some out. Across roughly 30,000 clones, the top ten clones capture approximately 14% of the sample. The source was CD8+ T cells from blood, collected before the transplant. The receptors derive from a human donor who received a combined kidney and bone marrow transplant.

A note on this clone: The missing CDR3 end, 3 residues past where the read stops, is filled in from the germline J gene. The chain uses TRBV20-1 and TRBJ2-5, with 12 nucleotides matching TRBD2. The V gene end was trimmed by 6 bases and the J gene end by 1 base; junction bases not matched to a gene: 9. The length of the CDR3 is 16 residues. Per the germline V gene, CDR1 is DFQATT and CDR2 is SNEGSKA (reference sequence). CDR3 DNA (partial): TGCAGTGCGCCAATTACTAGCGGGAGGCTCCAAGAGACC. Its protein product is CSAPITSGRLQET. The full CDR3 reads CSAPITSGRLQETQYF.

The CDR3 loop is CSVVSRASSGIYNEQFF. The sequenced CDR3 bases are TGCAGCGTTGTATCCCGTGCCTCTAGCGGGATTTACAATGAG. This chain links TRBV29-1 with TRBJ2-1, with 9 bases fitting TRBD2. The read falls 3 residues short of the CDR3 end, and the missing part is taken from the germline J gene. The CDR3 length is 17 residues. Trimming removed 4 bases from V and 4 bases from J; junction bases left unmatched: 14. Germline V gene sequence: CDR1 SQVTM, CDR2 ANQGSEA.

Note on this clone: The read terminates 3 residues before the CDR3 end, so the remaining end is supplied by the germline J gene. The chain employs TRBV7-9 and TRBJ2-4; D gene uncertain. Trimming removed 4 bases at V and 6 bases at J, with 7 bases between. This CDR3 region has 12 residues. Germline V gene sequence: CDR1 SEHNR, CDR2 FQNEAQ (reference sequence). The CDR3 loop is CASSSPSNIQYF. The CDR3 bases that were read are TGTGCCAGCAGCTCCCCCTCAAACATT.

About this clone itself: The CDR3 is cut off 3 residues early in the read; its end comes from the germline J gene. This chain connects TRBV9 to TRBJ2-1; 8 bases match TRBD2. This CDR3 is 16 amino acids long. Germline-derived CDR1 and CDR2 are SGDLS and YYNGEE. J was trimmed by 6 bases and V by 1 base; bases with no gene match: 9. This CDR3 is CASSVFGSGTSNEQFF. The CDR3 bases that were read are TGTGCCAGCAGCGTATTTGGTAGCGGGACTTCCAATGAG.

A note on this clone: The CDR3 end is not reached by the read, which stops 3 residues before it; the germline J gene fills it in. The chain uses TRBV19 and TRBJ2-3; D is unclear. V lost 4 bases, J lost 0 bases, and 5 bases lay in between. Germline V CDR1 and CDR2: LNHDA, SQIVND (reference sequence). The CDR3 contains 13 residues. The CDR3: CASSTVSTDTQYF. Partial CDR3 DNA: TGTGCCAGTAGTACGGTCAGCACAGATACG.

As concerns this clone: The read finishes 3 residues shy of the CDR3 end, and the germline J gene is used to complete it. The rearrangement joins TRBV7-2 to TRBJ2-7; D is undetermined. V shed 5 bases and J shed 3 bases, with 5 bases lying between them. Germline CDR1 is SGHTA and CDR2 is FQGNSA. The CDR3 is made up of 11 amino acids. The sequenced CDR3 bases are TGTGCCAGCAGCCCCTTCTACGAG. It yields the protein CASSPFYE. The complete CDR3 reads CASSPFYEQYF. Complete variable domain (other parts from reference TRBV7-2 and TRBJ2-7): GAGVSQSPSNKVTEKGKDVELRCDPISGHTALYWYRQSLGQGLEFLIYFQGNSAPDKSGLPSDRFSAERTGGSVSTLTIQRTQQEDSAVYLCASSPFYEQYFGPGTRLTVT.

A word on this clone: The read falls 3 residues short of the CDR3 end, and the missing part is taken from the germline J gene. J is TRBJ1-5 and V is TRBV6-2 or TRBV6-3; 9 bases agree with TRBD1. The germline CDR1 and CDR2 sequences are MNHEY and SVGEGT. This CDR3 comprises 17 residues. Trimming cost V 0 bases and J 6 bases; bases outside gene matches: 9. The part of the CDR3 DNA that was read is TGTGCCAGCAGTTACTCAAACCGGGACAGGGTGCTTCAGCCC. Translation: CASSYSNRDRVLQP. The full-length CDR3 reads as CASSYSNRDRVLQPQHF.

As regards this clone: Read coverage stops 3 residues before the CDR3 terminus; the germline J gene supplies the remainder. The chain links TRBV4-1 to TRBJ1-1; D may be TRBD1 (5 bases). Germline-derived CDR1 and CDR2 are MGHRA and YSYEKL. The CDR3 consists of 15 residues. V was clipped by 0 bases and J by 3 bases, with 11 bases between them. CDR3 residues: CASSQDLEGDTEAFF. CDR3 DNA (partial): TGCGCCAGCAGCCAAGATCTAGAAGGGGACACTGAA.

Remarks on this clone: The read finishes 3 residues shy of the CDR3 end, and the germline J gene is used to complete it. The chain has TRBV29-1 and TRBJ2-2, with TRBD1 matching 7 bases. The CDR3 loop spans 12 amino acids. In germline, CDR1 is SQVTM, CDR2 ANQGSEA. The junction had 6 bases not matched to a gene; V was cut back by 7 bases and J by 7 bases. The CDR3 sequence is CSARQGNGELFF. CDR3 DNA, as far as it was read: TGCAGCGCCCGACAGGGTAACGGGGAG.

In regard to this clone: Read data end 3 residues before the CDR3 end; the end is taken from the germline J gene. This sequence joins TRBV20-1 and TRBJ2-7; 13 positions agree with TRBD2. CDR1 is DFQATT, CDR2 SNEGSKA, per germline (reference sequence). The CDR3 consists of 14 residues. Trimming cost V 3 bases and J 3 bases; bases outside gene matches: 2. The covered CDR3 bases are TGCAGTGCTAGGGGACTAGCGGGAATCTACGAG. Translated, it gives CSARGLAGIYE. The entire CDR3 sequence reads CSARGLAGIYEQYF.

As concerns this clone: The read comes to an end 3 residues before the CDR3 does, leaving the germline J gene to fill in the end. The chain uses TRBV5-1 and TRBJ2-1, with D maybe TRBD2 (6 bases). This CDR3 spans 15 amino acids. The V gene lost 2 bases and the J gene lost 4 bases, with 13 bases spanning the gap. Germline V gene lookup returns CDR1 SGHRS and CDR2 YFSETQ. This CDR3 reads CASSFSSGLYNEQFF. The part of the CDR3 DNA that was read is TGCGCCAGCAGCTTCTCCAGCGGGCTGTACAATGAG.

Comments on this clone: Sequencing ends 3 residues short of the CDR3 end; the germline J gene provides the rest. The J gene is TRBJ2-1, the V gene TRBV7-9; TRBD2 matches at 9 bases. The CDR3 covers 15 residues. V shed 3 bases and J 4 bases; nucleotides not matched to a gene: 4. The germline V gene has CDR1 SEHNR and CDR2 FQNEAQ (reference sequence). The CDR3 spells CASSFSGSTYNEQFF. CDR3 DNA, as far as it was read: TGTGCCAGCAGCTTTAGCGGGAGCACGTACAATGAG. Full variable domain (outside the CDR3, taken from reference TRBV7-9 and TRBJ2-1): DTGVSQNPRHKITKRGQNVTFRCDPISEHNRLYWYRQTLGQGPEFLTYFQNEAQLEKSRLLSDRFSAERPKGSFSTLEIQRTEQGDSAMYLCASSFSGSTYNEQFFGPGTRLTVL.

Of note for this clone: The read ends 3 residues shy of where the CDR3 ends; the end is completed using the germline J gene. This chain uses TRBV19 with TRBJ2-1; D not certain. V lost 3 bases to trimming and J lost 0 bases, with 9 bases between them. The CDR3 consists of 15 residues. The V gene's germline CDR1 is LNHDA and CDR2 SQIVND (reference sequence). The sequenced CDR3 bases are TGTGCCAGTAGTATTATGGGCAGCTCCTACAATGAG. Translated, it gives CASSIMGSSYNE. The entire CDR3 sequence reads CASSIMGSSYNEQFF.

About this clone itself: The CDR3 end is not reached by the read, which stops 3 residues before it; the germline J gene fills it in. The chain joins TRBV19 to TRBJ2-7; D perhaps matches TRBD2 (5 bases). The ends were cut back, 1 base at V and 5 bases at J, with 27 bases in the middle. Germline CDR1 and CDR2: LNHDA and SQIVND (reference sequence). CDR3 length: 19 amino acids. The part of the CDR3 DNA that was read is TGTGCCAGTAGTATAGTAGGGCCCGGCGCTCCGGGGTATTCGGACGAG. Amino acid sequence: CASSIVGPGAPGYSDE. The CDR3 reads in full as CASSIVGPGAPGYSDEQYF.

Notes on this clone: The observed sequence ends 3 residues before the CDR3 terminus, with the missing tail filled in from the germline J gene. This rearrangement joins TRBV7-8 to TRBJ2-3; TRBD2 agrees at 11 bases. The CDR3 totals 18 residues. J gave up 1 base and V 5 bases, and 11 bases lay outside the gene matches. In germline, CDR1 is SGHVS, CDR2 FQNEAQ. CDR3 loop: CASSPLAGEGGGTDTQYF. The CDR3 DNA, read in part, is TGTGCCAGCAGCCCACTAGCGGGAGAGGGAGGTGGCACAGATACG.

As concerns this clone: The CDR3 is cut off 3 residues early in the read; its end comes from the germline J gene. The chain couples TRBV5-1 to TRBJ1-1; 7 bases are shared with TRBD1. The trim removed 5 bases at V and 1 base at J, leaving 11 bases unmatched. CDR1 and CDR2 from the germline V gene are SGHRS and YFSETQ. The CDR3 is 16 residues long. The part of the CDR3 DNA that was read is TGCGCCAGCAGGACAGGGAAGTTCTCAAGGAACACTGAA. Translating it yields CASRTGKFSRNTE. The entire CDR3 protein is CASRTGKFSRNTEAFF.

Regarding this clone: The DNA ends 3 residues before the CDR3 does, and the rest of the CDR3 is filled in from the germline J gene. The rearrangement joins TRBV4-1 to TRBJ2-7, with TRBD2 identical over 7 bases. V was clipped by 3 bases and J by 2 bases; unmatched bases: 4. CDR1 is MGHRA, CDR2 YSYEKL, per germline. The CDR3 extends over 14 amino acids. CDR3 DNA, as far as it was read: TGCGCCAGCAGCCAGGGGGGGAGGACCTACGAG. It encodes CASSQGGRTYE. In full, the CDR3 is CASSQGGRTYEQYF.

The part of the CDR3 DNA that was read is TGTGCCAGCAGTGAAACTAGCTACGGTGAG. Translated: CASSETSYGE. The whole CDR3 is CASSETSYGEQFF. This rearrangement joins TRBV6-1 to TRBJ2-1, with D possibly TRBD2 on 6 matching bases. The read is 3 residues too short to cover the CDR3 end, so that end is filled in from the germline J gene. Trimming removed 2 bases from V and 9 bases from J, with 11 bases in between. Per the germline V gene, CDR1 is MNHNS and CDR2 is SASEGT. The CDR3 spans 13 residues.

About this clone: The read halts 3 residues ahead of the CDR3 end, with the missing end drawn from the germline J gene. V is TRBV7-2 and J is TRBJ2-5; no definite D call. Deletions cut 2 bases from V and 1 base from J, with 8 bases between. Germline V CDR1 and CDR2: SGHTA, FQGNSA. This CDR3 comprises 14 residues. Here the CDR3 reads CASSLSFSQETQYF. The sequenced CDR3 bases are TGTGCCAGCAGCTTATCCTTCAGCCAAGAGACC.

As for this clone: The read terminates 3 residues before the CDR3 end, so the remaining end is supplied by the germline J gene. The genes are TRBV6-1 and TRBJ2-1, with TRBD2 matching 9 bases. V shed 4 bases and J 4 bases; nucleotides not matched to a gene: 8. Germline lookup yields CDR1 MNHNS and CDR2 SASEGT. This CDR3 contains 16 residues. Here the CDR3 reads CASSAASGTMYNEQFF. The DNA read from the CDR3 is TGTGCCAGCAGTGCCGCTAGCGGGACCATGTACAATGAG.

For this clone: The junction departs from the called germline gene at one end, perhaps through a read error. CDR3 amino acids: CASSHSDKVNTGELFF. The sequenced CDR3 bases are TGCGCCAGCAGCCATTCGGACAAGGTGAACACCGGGGAG. The J gene is TRBJ2-2, the V gene TRBV4-2; D possibly corresponds to TRBD1 (5 bases). The sequence runs out 3 residues before the end of the CDR3; the remainder is reconstructed from the germline J gene. The CDR3 runs to 16 residues. CDR1 is LGHNA, CDR2 YNFKEQ, per germline.

Remarks on this clone: The observed sequence ends 3 residues before the CDR3 terminus, with the missing tail filled in from the germline J gene. J is TRBJ2-7 and V is TRBV29-1; D is perhaps TRBD2 (6 bases). The CDR3 has 13 residues. CDR1 SQVTM and CDR2 ANQGSEA come from the germline V gene. Trimming removed 4 bases at V and 3 bases at J, with 13 bases between. CDR3 DNA (partial): TGCAGCGTTGCGGGACTTCCCTTCTACGAG. Protein product: CSVAGLPFYE. The full CDR3 protein reads CSVAGLPFYEQYF.

As to this clone: The read terminates 3 residues before the CDR3 end, so the remaining end is supplied by the germline J gene. The chain employs TRBV2 and TRBJ2-1, with 7 positions matching TRBD2. After removal of 2 bases from V and 3 bases from J, the junction contained 7 bases not matched to a gene. CDR1 SNHLY and CDR2 FYNNEI come from the germline V gene. The CDR3 runs to 16 residues. The part of the CDR3 DNA that was read is TGTGCCAGCAGTGAATGGCTAGCGGAGGTCTACAATGAG. Translated: CASSEWLAEVYNE. The whole CDR3 is CASSEWLAEVYNEQFF.

Turning to this clone: With the read ending 3 residues before the CDR3 end, the germline J gene is used to fill in that end. This rearrangement joins TRBV7-9 to TRBJ2-7; 9 nucleotides match TRBD1. The CDR3 runs to 14 residues. Germline V gene lookup returns CDR1 SEHNR and CDR2 FQNEAQ (reference sequence). V dropped 5 bases and J dropped 3; count of bases not matched to a gene: 5. The CDR3 region is CASSQMTGGYEQYF. The DNA read from the CDR3 is TGTGCCAGCAGCCAAATGACAGGGGGCTACGAG. Filled out from reference TRBV7-9 and TRBJ2-7, the complete variable domain reads DTGVSQNPRHKITKRGQNVTFRCDPISEHNRLYWYRQTLGQGPEFLTYFQNEAQLEKSRLLSDRFSAERPKGSFSTLEIQRTEQGDSAMYLCASSQMTGGYEQYFGPGTRLTVT.

Details on this clone: The read falls 3 residues short of the CDR3 end, and the missing part is taken from the germline J gene. The gene calls are TRBV7-9 and TRBJ2-7; 8 nucleotides agree with TRBD1. V was clipped by 4 bases and J by 2 bases; unmatched bases: 7. Germline V lookup: CDR1 SEHNR, CDR2 FQNEAQ (reference sequence). This CDR3 region has 15 residues. CDR3 sequence reads: CASSSTGDTTYEQYF. The sequenced CDR3 bases are TGTGCCAGCAGCTCGACAGGGGATACCACCTACGAG. The full variable domain, rest sourced from reference TRBV7-9 and TRBJ2-7, is DTGVSQNPRHKITKRGQNVTFRCDPISEHNRLYWYRQTLGQGPEFLTYFQNEAQLEKSRLLSDRFSAERPKGSFSTLEIQRTEQGDSAMYLCASSSTGDTTYEQYFGPGTRLTVT.

Comments on this clone: With the read ending 3 residues before the CDR3 end, the germline J gene is used to fill in that end. This chain joins TRBV20-1 and TRBJ2-1, with D possibly matching TRBD2 (6 bases). The germline V and J ends were trimmed by 0 bases and 5 bases, with 14 bases remaining between them. This CDR3 comprises 15 residues. CDR1 and CDR2 (germline): DFQATT, SNEGSKA (reference sequence). CDR3: CSARDTGDGDNEQFF. CDR3 DNA (partial): TGCAGTGCTAGAGATACGGGGGACGGTGACAATGAG.

Note on this clone: The CDR3 goes on 3 residues after the read ends, and that part is filled in from the germline J gene. The chain uses TRBV2 and TRBJ2-7; TRBD2 aligns across 9 bases. The CDR3 consists of 14 residues. Germline CDR1 reads SNHLY; CDR2 reads FYNNEI. V was clipped by 6 bases and J by 6 bases; unmatched bases: 9. The CDR3 DNA, read in part, is TGTGCCAGCAGAGCCGGGACTAGCCGATTCGAG. This sequence encodes CASRAGTSRFE. The complete CDR3 sequence is CASRAGTSRFEQYF. Together with reference TRBV2 and TRBJ2-7, the CDR3 gives the full variable domain: EPEVTQTPSHQVTQMGQEVILRCVPISNHLYFYWYRQILGQKVEFLVSFYNNEISEKSEIFDDQFSVERPDGSNFTLKIRSTKLEDSAMYFCASRAGTSRFEQYFGPGTRLTVT.